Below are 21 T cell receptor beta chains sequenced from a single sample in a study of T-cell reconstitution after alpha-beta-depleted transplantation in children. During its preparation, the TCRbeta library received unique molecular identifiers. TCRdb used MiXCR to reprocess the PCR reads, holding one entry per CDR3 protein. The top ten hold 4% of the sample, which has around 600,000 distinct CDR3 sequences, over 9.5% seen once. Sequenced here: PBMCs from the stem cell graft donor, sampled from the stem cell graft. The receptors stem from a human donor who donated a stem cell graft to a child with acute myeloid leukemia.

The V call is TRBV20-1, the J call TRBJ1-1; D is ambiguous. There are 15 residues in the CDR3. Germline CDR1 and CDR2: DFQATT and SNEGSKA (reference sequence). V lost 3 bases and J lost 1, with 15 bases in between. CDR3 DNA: TGCAGTGCTAGCAGGAGTAAAACTCCGAACACTGAAGCTTTCTTT. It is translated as CSASRSKTPNTEAFF.

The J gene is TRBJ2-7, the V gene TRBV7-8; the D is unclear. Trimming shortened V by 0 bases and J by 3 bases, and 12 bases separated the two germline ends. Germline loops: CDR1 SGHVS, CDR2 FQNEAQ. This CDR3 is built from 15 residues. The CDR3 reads CASSLALSPGYEQYF. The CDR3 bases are TGTGCCAGCAGCTTAGCGCTTAGCCCTGGCTACGAGCAGTACTTC.

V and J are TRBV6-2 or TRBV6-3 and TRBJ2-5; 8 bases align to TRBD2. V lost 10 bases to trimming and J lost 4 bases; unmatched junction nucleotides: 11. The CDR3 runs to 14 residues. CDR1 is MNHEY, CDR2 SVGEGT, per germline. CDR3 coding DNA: TGTGCCATAGAGGCCGGGAGGGCCGGAGAGACCCAGTACTTC. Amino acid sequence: CAIEAGRAGETQYF.

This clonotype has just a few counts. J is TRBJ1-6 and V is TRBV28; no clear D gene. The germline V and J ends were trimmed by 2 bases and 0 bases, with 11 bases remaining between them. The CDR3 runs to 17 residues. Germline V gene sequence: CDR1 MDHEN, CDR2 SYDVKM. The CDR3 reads CASSLRRQSSYNSPLHF. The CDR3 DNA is TGTGCCAGCAGTTTACGGCGGCAGAGCTCCTATAATTCACCCCTCCACTTT.

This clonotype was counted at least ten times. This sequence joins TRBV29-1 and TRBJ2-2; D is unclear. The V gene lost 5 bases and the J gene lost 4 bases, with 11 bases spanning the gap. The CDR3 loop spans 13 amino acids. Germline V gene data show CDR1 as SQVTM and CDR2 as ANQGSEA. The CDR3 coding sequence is TGCAGCGTTCCCACACTTAGCACCGGGGAGCTGTTTTTT. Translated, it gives CSVPTLSTGELFF.

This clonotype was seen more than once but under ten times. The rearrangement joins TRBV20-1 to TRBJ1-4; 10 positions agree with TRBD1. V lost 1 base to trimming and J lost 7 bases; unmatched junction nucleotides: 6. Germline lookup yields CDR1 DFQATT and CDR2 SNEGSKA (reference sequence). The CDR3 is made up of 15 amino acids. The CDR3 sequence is CSARVWDRGTEKLFF. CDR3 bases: TGCAGTGCTAGAGTCTGGGACAGGGGAACTGAAAAACTGTTTTTT.

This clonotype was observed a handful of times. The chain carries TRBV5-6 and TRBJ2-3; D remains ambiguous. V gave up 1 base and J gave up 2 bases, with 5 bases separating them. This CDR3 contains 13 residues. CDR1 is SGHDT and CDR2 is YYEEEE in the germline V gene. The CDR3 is CASSLRPTDTQYF. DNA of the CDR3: TGTGCCAGCAGCTTGCGCCCCACAGATACGCAGTATTTT.

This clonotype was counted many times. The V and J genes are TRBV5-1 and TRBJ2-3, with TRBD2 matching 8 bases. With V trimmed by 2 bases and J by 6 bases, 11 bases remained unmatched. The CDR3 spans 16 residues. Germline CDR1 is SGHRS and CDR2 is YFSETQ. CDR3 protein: CASSFQRESAEDTQYF. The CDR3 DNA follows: TGCGCCAGCAGCTTCCAGCGGGAGAGTGCAGAGGATACGCAGTATTTT.

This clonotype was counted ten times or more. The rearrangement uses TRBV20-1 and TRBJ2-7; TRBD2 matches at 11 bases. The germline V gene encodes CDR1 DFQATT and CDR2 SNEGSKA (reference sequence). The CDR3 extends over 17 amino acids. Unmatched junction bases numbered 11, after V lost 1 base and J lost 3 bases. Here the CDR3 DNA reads TGCAGTGCTAGAGCTGAACCTACTAGCGGGAGTCTCTACGAGCAGTACTTC. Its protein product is CSARAEPTSGSLYEQYF.

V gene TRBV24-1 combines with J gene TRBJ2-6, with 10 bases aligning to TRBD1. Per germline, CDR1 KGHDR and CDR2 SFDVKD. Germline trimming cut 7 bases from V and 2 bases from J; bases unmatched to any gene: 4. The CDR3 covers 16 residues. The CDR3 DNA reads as TGTGCCACCAGGGTCGGGACAGGGGCTGGGGCCAACGTCCTGACTTTC. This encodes CATRVGTGAGANVLTF.

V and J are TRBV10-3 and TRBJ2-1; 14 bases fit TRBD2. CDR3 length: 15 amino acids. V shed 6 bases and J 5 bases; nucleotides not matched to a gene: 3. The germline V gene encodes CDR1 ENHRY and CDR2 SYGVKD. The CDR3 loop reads CAIRRLAGGDNEQFF. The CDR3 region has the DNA TGTGCCATCAGGCGACTAGCGGGAGGGGACAATGAGCAGTTCTTC.

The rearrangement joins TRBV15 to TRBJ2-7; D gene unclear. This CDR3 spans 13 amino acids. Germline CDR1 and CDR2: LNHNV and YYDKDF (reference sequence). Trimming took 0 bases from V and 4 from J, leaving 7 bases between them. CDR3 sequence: CATSRDQGYEQYF. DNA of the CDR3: TGTGCCACCAGCAGAGATCAAGGGTACGAGCAGTACTTC.

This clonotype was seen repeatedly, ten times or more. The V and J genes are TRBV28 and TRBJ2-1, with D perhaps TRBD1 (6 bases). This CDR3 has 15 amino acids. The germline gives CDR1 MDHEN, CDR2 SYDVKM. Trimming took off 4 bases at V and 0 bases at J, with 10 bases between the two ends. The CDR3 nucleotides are TGTGCCAGCAGTTCCACAGGGAGCTCCTACAATGAGCAGTTCTTC. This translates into CASSSTGSSYNEQFF.

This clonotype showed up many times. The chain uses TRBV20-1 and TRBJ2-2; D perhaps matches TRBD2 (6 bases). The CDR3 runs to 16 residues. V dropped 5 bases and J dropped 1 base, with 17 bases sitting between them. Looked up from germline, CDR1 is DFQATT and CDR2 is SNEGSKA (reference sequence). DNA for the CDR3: TGCAGTGCTCGGGACTGGGACGCATTGAACACCGGGGAGCTGTTTTTT. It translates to CSARDWDALNTGELFF.

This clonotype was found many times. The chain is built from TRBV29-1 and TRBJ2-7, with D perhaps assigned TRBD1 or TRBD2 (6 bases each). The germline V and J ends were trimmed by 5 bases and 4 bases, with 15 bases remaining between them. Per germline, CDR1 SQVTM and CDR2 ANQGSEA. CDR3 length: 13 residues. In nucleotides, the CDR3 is TGCAGCGTTAAACAGGGCGGGACTTACGAGCAGTACTTC. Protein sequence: CSVKQGGTYEQYF.

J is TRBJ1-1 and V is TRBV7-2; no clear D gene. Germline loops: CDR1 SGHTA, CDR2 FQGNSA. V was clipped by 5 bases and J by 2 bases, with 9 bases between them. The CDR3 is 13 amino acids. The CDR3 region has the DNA TGTGCCAGCAGCGCCGTACTTAACACTGAAGCTTTCTTT. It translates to CASSAVLNTEAFF.

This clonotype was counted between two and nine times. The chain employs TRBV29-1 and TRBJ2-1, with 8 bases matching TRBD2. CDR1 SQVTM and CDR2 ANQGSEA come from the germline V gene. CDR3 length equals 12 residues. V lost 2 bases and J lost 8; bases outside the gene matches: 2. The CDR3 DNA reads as TGCAGCGTTGAATATAGCGGGGATGAGCAGTTCTTC. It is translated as CSVEYSGDEQFF.

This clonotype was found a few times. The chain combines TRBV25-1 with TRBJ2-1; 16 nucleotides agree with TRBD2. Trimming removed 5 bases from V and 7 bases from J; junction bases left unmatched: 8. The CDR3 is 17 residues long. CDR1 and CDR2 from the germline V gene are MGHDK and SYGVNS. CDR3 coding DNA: TGTGCCAGCAGTATGGGACTAGCGGGAGGGCTATCAAATGAGCAGTTCTTC. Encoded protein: CASSMGLAGGLSNEQFF.

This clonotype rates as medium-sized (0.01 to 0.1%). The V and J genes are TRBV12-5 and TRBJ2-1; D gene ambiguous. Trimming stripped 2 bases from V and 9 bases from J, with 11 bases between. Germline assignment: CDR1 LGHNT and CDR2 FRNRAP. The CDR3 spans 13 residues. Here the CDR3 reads CASGLWEWSEQFF. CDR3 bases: TGTGCTAGTGGTTTGTGGGAATGGAGTGAGCAGTTCTTC. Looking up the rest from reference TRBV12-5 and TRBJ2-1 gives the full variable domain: DARVTQTPRHKVTEMGQEVTMRCQPILGHNTVFWYRQTMMQGLELLAYFRNRAPLDDSGMPKDRFSAEMPDATLATLKIQPSEPRDSAVYFCASGLWEWSEQFFGPGTRLTVL.

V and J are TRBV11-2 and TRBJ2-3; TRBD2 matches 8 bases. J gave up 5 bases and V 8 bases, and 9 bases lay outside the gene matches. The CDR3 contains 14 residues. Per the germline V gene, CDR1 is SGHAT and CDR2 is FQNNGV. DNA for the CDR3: TGTGCCAGCGTCCGGACTAGCCTAGGAGATACGCAGTATTTT. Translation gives CASVRTSLGDTQYF.

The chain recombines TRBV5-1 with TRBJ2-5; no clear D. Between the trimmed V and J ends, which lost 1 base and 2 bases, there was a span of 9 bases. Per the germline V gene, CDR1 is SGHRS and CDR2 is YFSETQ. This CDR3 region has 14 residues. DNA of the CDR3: TGCGCCAGCAGCTTGTTACGTTCTCAAGAGACCCAGTACTTC. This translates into CASSLLRSQETQYF. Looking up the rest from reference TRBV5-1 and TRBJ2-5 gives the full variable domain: KAGVTQTPRYLIKTRGQQVTLSCSPISGHRSVSWYQQTPGQGLQFLFEYFSETQRNKGNFPGRFSGRQFSNSRSEMNVSTLELGDSALYLCASSLLRSQETQYFGPGTRLLVL.